This T cell receptor beta chain was captured in a study of T cell responses to AZD1222 COVID-19 vaccine. At the level of the study: Second doses at about 4 or about 12 weeks were pooled. General study points: The donor cohort was predominantly white British with a female majority, and clonal diversity may have been underestimated. None of the repertoires were sampled until the peak T cell response had passed. Following two doses of AZD1222, Spike-specific TCR breadth and depth rose.

The germline CDR1 and CDR2 sequences are SGDLS and YYNGEE. CDR3 size: 15 residues. V shed 4 bases and J shed 7 bases, with 15 bases lying between them. With regard to this clone: The antigen is not known.

Only in-frame clones appear in the TCRdb table, and some are missing; sequencing was by immunoSEQ multiplex PCR. The sample lists about 130,000 clones, roughly 82% occurring once. Material: peripheral blood, obtained on day 0 of AZD1222 vaccination. This TCR was recovered from an adult in good health. The V and J genes are TRBV9 and TRBJ1-6, with D unclear. CDR3 coding DNA: TGTGCCAGCAGCTCCGAGTATGGTATGAATTCACCCCTCCACTTT. Protein product: CASSSEYGMNSPLHF.